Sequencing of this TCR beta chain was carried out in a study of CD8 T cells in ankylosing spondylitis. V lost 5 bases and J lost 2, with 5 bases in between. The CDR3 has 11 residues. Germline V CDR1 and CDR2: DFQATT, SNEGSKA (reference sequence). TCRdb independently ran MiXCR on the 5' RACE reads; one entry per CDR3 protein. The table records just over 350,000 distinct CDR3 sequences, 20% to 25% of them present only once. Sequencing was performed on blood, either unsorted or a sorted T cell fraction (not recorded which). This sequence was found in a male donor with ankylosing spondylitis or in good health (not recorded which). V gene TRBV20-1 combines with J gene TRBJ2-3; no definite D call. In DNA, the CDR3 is TGCAGTGCTTTTATCACAGATACGCAGTATTTT. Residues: CSAFITDTQYF.